The next 30 T cell receptor beta chains were all read from a single sample in a study of PD-L1 blockade in urothelial cancer. Profiling relied on immunoSEQ multiplex PCR, and the TCRdb table lists in-frame clones only, not all of them. Found here are roughly 45,000 clones, around 89% of them singletons; the top ten hold roughly 14%. This material consisted of PBMCs, taken around atezolizumab (anti-PD-L1) treatment. The receptors stem from a woman aged 55 to 70 with urothelial cancer.

The J gene is TRBJ2-7, the V gene TRBV9, with 9 bases aligning to TRBD1. The length of the CDR3 is 16 residues. The V and J ends lost 2 bases and 0 bases, in that order; junction bases with no gene match: 6. Germline values: CDR1 SGDLS, CDR2 YYNGEE. In DNA form, the CDR3 reads TGTGCCAGCAGCGTGACCCCGGGACAGGGCTCCTACGAGCAGTACTTC. Translation gives CASSVTPGQGSYEQYF.

This clone was observed a single time. The rearrangement links TRBV14 to TRBJ2-7; a possible D gene is TRBD2 (6 bases). Germline V gene data show CDR1 as SGHDN and CDR2 as FVKESK. V lost 1 base and J 4 bases, leaving 20 bases between the germline ends. This CDR3 spans 17 amino acids. Written as DNA, the CDR3 is TGTGCCAGCAGCCAAGGACTAGTTTGGGGCGGAGATTACGAGCAGTACTTC. Translation gives CASSQGLVWGGDYEQYF.

This chain links TRBV28 with TRBJ1-5, with TRBD1 matching over 7 bases. V lost 4 bases, J lost 0 bases, and 3 bases stayed unmatched. The CDR3 spans 15 residues. Germline V gene lookup returns CDR1 MDHEN and CDR2 SYDVKM. The CDR3 spells CASSYGTDSNQPQHF. The CDR3, as DNA: TGTGCCAGCAGTTACGGGACAGATAGCAATCAGCCCCAGCATTTT.

The genes are TRBV4-3 and TRBJ2-3; D possibly corresponds to TRBD1 (5 bases). The CDR3 runs 13 residues. Germline V lookup: CDR1 LGHNA, CDR2 YSLEER. The germline V and J ends were trimmed by 3 bases and 1 base, with 5 bases remaining between them. Written as DNA, the CDR3 is TGCGCCAGCAGCCACAGGGGCACAGATACGCAGTATTTT. Translation: CASSHRGTDTQYF.

The chain links TRBV29-1 to TRBJ2-2, with D perhaps matching TRBD2 (5 bases). Germline V lookup: CDR1 SQVTM, CDR2 ANQGSEA. The CDR3 is 14 residues long. V was pared by 3 bases and J by 3 bases, with 11 bases between. CDR3 protein: CSVDPIGDTGELFF. In nucleotides, the CDR3 is TGCAGCGTTGACCCTATCGGGGACACCGGGGAGCTGTTTTTT.

V and J are TRBV6-5 and TRBJ2-7; 7 bases are shared with TRBD1. The CDR3 is 15 residues long. With 6 bases clipped from V and 3 bases from J, the junction kept 11 bases outside the gene matches. Germline loops: CDR1 MNHEY, CDR2 SVGAGI. This CDR3 is CASSYGSTGLYEQYF. CDR3 coding DNA: TGTGCCAGCAGCTACGGGTCGACAGGGCTCTACGAGCAGTACTTC.

The gene calls are TRBV7-2 and TRBJ1-2, with D perhaps TRBD1 (5 bases). V lost 4 bases, J lost 7 bases, and 16 bases lay in between. CDR1 is SGHTA and CDR2 is FQGNSA in the germline V gene. This CDR3 contains 14 residues. CDR3: CASSSQGRSGGYTF. The CDR3 region has the DNA TGTGCCAGCAGCTCTCAGGGCCGATCGGGTGGCTACACCTTC.

In this sample, this clone turned up once. V is TRBV7-2 and J is TRBJ2-5; 9 nucleotides line up with TRBD2. V trimming: 7 bases; J trimming: 5 bases; junction bases outside the gene matches: 11. Germline lookup yields CDR1 SGHTA and CDR2 FQGNSA. This CDR3 is built from 15 residues. The CDR3 reads CASTFLRGGWETQYF. The CDR3 region has the DNA TGTGCCAGCACCTTTCTGCGGGGGGGTTGGGAGACCCAGTACTTC.

The chain uses TRBV19 and TRBJ1-5; D is perhaps TRBD1 (5 bases). V was shortened by 1 base and J by 5 bases, with 12 bases between the two germline ends. The V gene's germline CDR1 is LNHDA and CDR2 SQIVND (reference sequence). The CDR3 consists of 15 residues. The CDR3 DNA reads as TGTGCCAGTAGTATAGCTCGTTCGGGGGATCAGCCCCAGCATTTT. Amino acids: CASSIARSGDQPQHF.

This chain connects TRBV6-6 to TRBJ2-7; D possibly corresponds to TRBD2 (6 bases). Germline CDR1 MNHNY, CDR2 SVGAGI (reference sequence). There are 15 residues in the CDR3. With 5 bases removed from V and 7 bases from J, the gap between germline ends came to 21 bases. Here the CDR3 reads CASSGVAGPLGEQYF. CDR3 nucleotides: TGTGCCAGCAGTGGGGTGGCGGGGCCCCTAGGGGAGCAGTACTTC.

The chain uses TRBV11-2 and TRBJ2-7; 11 nucleotides match TRBD1. This CDR3 spans 15 amino acids. V gave up 6 bases and J gave up 4 bases; unmatched junction bases: 8. Germline V gene lookup returns CDR1 SGHAT and CDR2 FQNNGV. The CDR3 DNA reads TGTGCCAGCAGACAATGGACAGGGGGCGCGTACGAGCAGTACTTC. It translates to CASRQWTGGAYEQYF.

The chain has TRBV29-1 and TRBJ1-1; TRBD1 matches at 9 bases. The trim removed 4 bases at V and 5 bases at J, leaving 5 bases unmatched. There are 13 residues in the CDR3. CDR1 is SQVTM, CDR2 ANQGSEA, per germline. CDR3: CSVGQGVGTEAFF. The DNA of the CDR3 is TGCAGCGTTGGACAGGGGGTTGGGACTGAAGCTTTCTTT.

J is TRBJ2-5 and V is TRBV5-8; tentative D call: TRBD1 (5 bases). V was trimmed by 0 bases and J by 1 base, leaving 13 bases between them. Germline V gene sequence: CDR1 SGHTS, CDR2 YDEGEE. This CDR3 is built from 16 residues. DNA of the CDR3: TGTGCCAGCAGCTTGGGCAGGGTTAACATCCAAGAGACCCAGTACTTC. Translated, it gives CASSLGRVNIQETQYF. Together with reference TRBV5-8 and TRBJ2-5, the CDR3 gives the full variable domain: EAGVTQSPTHLIKTRGQQATLRCSPISGHTSVYWYQQALGLGLQFLLWYDEGEERNRGNFPPRFSGRQFPNYSSELNVNALELEDSALYLCASSLGRVNIQETQYFGPGTRLLVL.

V is TRBV19 and J is TRBJ2-1; 12 positions agree with TRBD2. Losses at the gene ends were 3 bases for V and 8 bases for J; bases not matched to a gene: 11. The CDR3 loop spans 17 amino acids. The germline CDR1 and CDR2 sequences are LNHDA and SQIVND (reference sequence). In nucleotides, the CDR3 is TGTGCCAGTAGTATCCTAGCGGGAGGGCCCTCTATGGATGAGCAGTTCTTC. It codes for CASSILAGGPSMDEQFF. Combining the CDR3 with reference TRBV19 and TRBJ2-1 gives the whole variable domain DGGITQSPKYLFRKEGQNVTLSCEQNLNHDAMYWYRQDPGQGLRLIYYSQIVNDFQKGDIAEGYSVSREKKESFPLTVTSAQKNPTAFYLCASSILAGGPSMDEQFFGPGTRLTVL.

The V and J genes are TRBV2 and TRBJ1-5; D is uncertain. The CDR3 runs 15 residues. V gave up 3 bases and J gave up 0 bases, with 9 bases separating them. Germline V CDR1 and CDR2: SNHLY, FYNNEI. For the CDR3, the DNA is TGTGCCAGCAGTGAGTCGCAGGTTAGCAATCAGCCCCAGCATTTT. It encodes CASSESQVSNQPQHF. Complete variable domain (other parts from reference TRBV2 and TRBJ1-5): EPEVTQTPSHQVTQMGQEVILRCVPISNHLYFYWYRQILGQKVEFLVSFYNNEISEKSEIFDDQFSVERPDGSNFTLKIRSTKLEDSAMYFCASSESQVSNQPQHFGDGTRLSIL.

The CDR3, as DNA: TGTGCCAGCAGCGTCGGGTTCTCCTACGAGCAGTACTTC. Translated: CASSVGFSYEQYF. The rearrangement links TRBV5-5 to TRBJ2-7; no clear D gene. The CDR3 consists of 13 residues. V shed 4 bases and J shed 0 bases, with 8 bases lying between them. In germline, CDR1 is SGHKS, CDR2 YYEKEE (reference sequence).

The V call is TRBV18, the J call TRBJ1-1, with 8 nucleotides matching TRBD1. This CDR3 is 15 amino acids long. V lost 2 bases, J lost 4 bases, and 6 bases stayed unmatched. Germline CDR1 and CDR2: KGHSH and LQKENI. The CDR3 region is CASSPIQGAPTEAFF. DNA for the CDR3: TGTGCCAGCTCACCAATCCAGGGGGCCCCCACTGAAGCTTTCTTT. Using reference TRBV18 and TRBJ1-1 for the parts outside the CDR3, the full variable domain is NAGVMQNPRHLVRRRGQEARLRCSPMKGHSHVYWYRQLPEEGLKFMVYLQKENIIDESGMPKERFSAEFPKEGPSILRIQQVVRGDSAAYFCASSPIQGAPTEAFFGQGTRLTVV.

CDR3 protein: CASSQDPGEGHPSSYEQYF. DNA for the CDR3: TGTGCCAGCAGCCAAGATCCAGGTGAGGGACACCCGAGCTCCTACGAGCAGTACTTC. The chain couples TRBV14 to TRBJ2-7, with D perhaps TRBD1 (6 bases). With 0 bases removed from V and 0 bases from J, the gap between germline ends came to 21 bases. This CDR3 spans 19 amino acids. CDR1 and CDR2 (germline): SGHDN, FVKESK. Drawing the rest from reference TRBV14 and TRBJ2-7, the complete variable domain is EAGVTQFPSHSVIEKGQTVTLRCDPISGHDNLYWYRRVMGKEIKFLLHFVKESKQDESGMPNNRFLAERTGGTYSTLKVQPAELEDSGVYFCASSQDPGEGHPSSYEQYFGPGTRLTVT.

The chain carries TRBV7-8 and TRBJ2-5, with a possible D match to TRBD1 (8 bases). Germline V gene data show CDR1 as SGHVS and CDR2 as FQNEAQ. This CDR3 is built from 15 residues. V was shortened by 1 base and J by 4 bases, with 13 bases between the two germline ends. The CDR3 reads CASSLGTGRGETQYF. In DNA form, the CDR3 reads TGTGCCAGCAGCTTAGGGACAGGGAGGGGAGAGACCCAGTACTTC.

The V call is TRBV9, the J call TRBJ2-4, with 10 bases identical to TRBD1. J gave up 8 bases and V 4 bases, and 6 bases lay outside the gene matches. In germline, CDR1 is SGDLS, CDR2 YYNGEE. The CDR3 has 14 amino acids. The CDR3 protein is CASSLAGTGDIQYF. Written as DNA, the CDR3 is TGTGCCAGCAGCTTAGCCGGGACAGGGGACATTCAGTACTTC.

This chain links TRBV7-3 with TRBJ2-7; D unresolved. V shed 3 bases and J shed 6 bases, with 12 bases lying between them. The CDR3 is made up of 13 amino acids. Germline-derived CDR1 and CDR2 are SGHTA and FQGTGA. CDR3 protein: CASSLNPVGEQYF. The CDR3 DNA reads as TGTGCCAGCAGCTTGAATCCGGTTGGCGAGCAGTACTTC. The whole variable domain, filled in from reference TRBV7-3 and TRBJ2-7, reads GAGVSQTPSNKVTEKGKYVELRCDPISGHTALYWYRQSLGQGPEFLIYFQGTGAADDSGLPNDRFFAVRPEGSVSTLKIQRTERGDSAVYLCASSLNPVGEQYFGPGTRLTVT.

V and J are TRBV18 and TRBJ1-3; TRBD1 might be the D (6 bases). There are 16 residues in the CDR3. Trimming cost V 2 bases and J 0 bases, with 11 bases left between them. Germline lookup yields CDR1 KGHSH and CDR2 LQKENI. The CDR3 reads CASSPSGGSSGNTIYF. In nucleotides, the CDR3 is TGTGCCAGCTCACCATCGGGGGGCAGCTCTGGAAACACCATATATTTT.

DNA for the CDR3: TGCAGCGTTGAAGGCAGGGAACAAGAGACCCAGTACTTC. It is translated as CSVEGREQETQYF. The V gene is TRBV29-1, the J gene TRBJ2-5; possible D gene TRBD1, 5 bases. In germline, CDR1 is SQVTM, CDR2 ANQGSEA. This CDR3 is 13 amino acids long. V lost 1 base, J lost 2 bases, and 8 bases lay in between.

The CDR3 DNA reads as TGTGCCAGCAGTGACGGGCTAGCGGGGGGGCAGCAGTTCTTC. Residues: CASSDGLAGGQQFF. The chain uses TRBV2 and TRBJ2-1; 12 bases align to TRBD2. The CDR3 has 14 residues. J gave up 11 bases and V 3 bases, and 5 bases lay outside the gene matches. The V gene's germline CDR1 is SNHLY and CDR2 FYNNEI.

CDR3 amino acids: CASSYQWEGGEQYF. For the CDR3, the DNA is TGTGCCAGCAGTTACCAGTGGGAAGGGGGCGAGCAGTACTTC. The gene calls are TRBV6-6 and TRBJ2-7; perhaps TRBD1 as D (6 bases). Trimming left V 2 bases short and J 6 bases short, with 14 bases between. Germline-derived CDR1 and CDR2 are MNHNY and SVGAGI (reference sequence). The length of the CDR3 is 14 residues.

This chain uses TRBV5-6 with TRBJ2-1; 7 bases are shared with TRBD2. V trimming: 0 bases; J trimming: 10 bases; junction bases outside the gene matches: 7. The CDR3 contains 14 residues. The germline V gene encodes CDR1 SGHDT and CDR2 YYEEEE. In DNA, the CDR3 is TGTGCCAGCAGCTTGGTTTCCTCTAGCGGAGAGCAGTTCTTC. Translated, it gives CASSLVSSSGEQFF.

CDR3 nucleotides: TGCGCCAGCAGCCAAGCACTTAACTACGAGCAGTACTTC. It specifies CASSQALNYEQYF. This chain uses TRBV4-3 with TRBJ2-7; D unclear. This CDR3 is built from 13 residues. Germline V gives CDR1 LGHNA, CDR2 YSLEER. Trimming took off 1 base at V and 3 bases at J, with 7 bases between the two ends.

V usage is TRBV6-5 and J usage is TRBJ1-1, with D perhaps TRBD1 (6 bases). Deletions cut 2 bases from V and 7 bases from J, with 14 bases between. The CDR3 is 14 residues long. Germline V CDR1 and CDR2: MNHEY, SVGAGI. CDR3 DNA sequence: TGTGCCAGCAGTTACCGTGGGGGGGCCTATGAAGCTTTCTTT. Its translation: CASSYRGGAYEAFF.

This rearrangement joins TRBV5-4 to TRBJ2-7; 8 bases map to TRBD2. Trimming cost V 1 base and J 5 bases; bases outside gene matches: 14. The CDR3 is made up of 17 amino acids. Germline CDR1 SGHNT, CDR2 YYREEE (reference sequence). The CDR3 spells CASSLLFRAGGDDEQYF. CDR3 nucleotide sequence: TGTGCCAGCAGCTTGTTGTTCCGGGCGGGGGGCGACGACGAGCAGTACTTC.

V and J are TRBV13 and TRBJ2-7; 14 bases fit TRBD2. This CDR3 is 17 amino acids long. Trimming removed 4 bases from V and 4 bases from J; junction bases left unmatched: 9. The germline CDR1 and CDR2 sequences are PRHDT and FYEKMQ (reference sequence). In DNA form, the CDR3 reads TGTGCCAGCAGCTCGACGGGACTAGCGGGAGTGAGGTACGAGCAGTACTTC. Translated: CASSSTGLAGVRYEQYF. The full variable domain, its missing parts supplied by reference TRBV13 and TRBJ2-7, is AAGVIQSPRHLIKEKRETATLKCYPIPRHDTVYWYQQGPGQDPQFLISFYEKMQSDKGSIPDRFSAQQFSDYHSELNMSSLELGDSALYFCASSSTGLAGVRYEQYFGPGTRLTVT.